These 9 T cell receptor beta chains were all obtained from the same sample, sequenced in a study of OX40 agonist ivuxolimab in advanced cancers. Clones were sequenced by immunoSEQ multiplex PCR, and TCRdb holds only the in-frame ones, with some missing. The sample contains some 130,000 clones, more than 85% of which appear only once. This specimen was CD4+ or CD8+ T cells sorted from blood, taken in a trial of the OX40 agonist ivuxolimab. These receptors all stem from an adult with an advanced solid tumor such as melanoma, head and neck, liver or kidney cancer.

V and J are TRBV11-2 and TRBJ1-1; D possibly corresponds to TRBD1 (6 bases). V lost 0 bases to trimming and J lost 4 bases, with 9 bases between them. The length of the CDR3 is 14 residues. Germline V gives CDR1 SGHAT, CDR2 FQNNGV. In nucleotides, the CDR3 is TGTGCCAGCAGCTTAGAAGGGGGGCCCACTGAAGCTTTCTTT. Translating it yields CASSLEGGPTEAFF.

The V call is TRBV5-5, the J call TRBJ1-5; maybe TRBD1 (6 bases). The CDR3 totals 15 residues. CDR1 SGHKS and CDR2 YYEKEE come from the germline V gene (reference sequence). V was shortened by 1 base and J by 1 base, with 9 bases between the two germline ends. The CDR3 DNA sequence: TGTGCCAGCAGCTTGATAGGACAGAGCAATCAGCCCCAGCATTTT. Translating it yields CASSLIGQSNQPQHF.

This sequence joins TRBV20-1 and TRBJ1-4; D gene unclear. Trimming left V 3 bases short and J 7 bases short, with 6 bases between. CDR3 length: 11 residues. The germline V gene has CDR1 DFQATT and CDR2 SNEGSKA (reference sequence). Here the CDR3 reads CSASRGEKLFF. As DNA, the CDR3 is TGCAGTGCTAGCCGGGGTGAAAAACTGTTTTTT.

This sequence joins TRBV9 and TRBJ1-2; D is unresolved. Germline V gives CDR1 SGDLS, CDR2 YYNGEE. The CDR3 spans 15 residues. V was pared by 0 bases and J by 3 bases, with 12 bases between. CDR3 sequence: CASSVEPGLDYGYTF. The CDR3 DNA follows: TGTGCCAGCAGCGTAGAGCCGGGTTTAGACTATGGCTACACCTTC.

The gene calls are TRBV19 and TRBJ1-3; D gene uncertain. Germline CDR1 is LNHDA and CDR2 is SQIVND (reference sequence). V lost 4 bases and J 8 bases, leaving 12 bases between the germline ends. CDR3 length: 13 amino acids. The CDR3 nucleotides are TGTGCCAGTAGTACCTACCCCGCTTACACCATATATTTT. This codes for CASSTYPAYTIYF.

With respect to this clone: Other DNA sequences in this sample translate to the same CDR3. The V and J genes are TRBV7-9 and TRBJ1-1; no clear D. Germline lookup yields CDR1 SEHNR and CDR2 FQNEAQ (reference sequence). Trimming left V 1 base short and J 1 base short, with 7 bases between. The CDR3 covers 14 residues. CDR3 sequence reads: CASSLGEWNTEAFF. CDR3 bases: TGTGCCAGCAGCTTAGGAGAGTGGAACACTGAAGCTTTCTTT.

The CDR3 protein is CASIPTPLSYNEQFF. CDR3 bases: TGTGCCAGCATCCCGACACCTCTCTCCTACAATGAGCAGTTCTTC. The chain is built from TRBV6-1 and TRBJ2-1, with D unclear. This CDR3 spans 15 amino acids. Germline V gene data show CDR1 as MNHNS and CDR2 as SASEGT. Trimming pared 7 bases from V and 0 bases from J, leaving 13 bases between.

This chain uses TRBV7-2 with TRBJ2-3, with D tentatively TRBD2 (6 bases). The ends were cut back, 2 bases at V and 6 bases at J, with 21 bases in the middle. Germline lookup yields CDR1 SGHTA and CDR2 FQGNSA. The CDR3 extends over 17 amino acids. CDR3 loop: CASSLLSSGPTSDTQYF. The DNA of the CDR3 is TGTGCCAGCAGCTTACTTTCCAGCGGGCCCACATCGGATACGCAGTATTTT.

This clone has only a few counts. The CDR3 protein is CASGLNMNTEAFF. CDR3 DNA: TGTGCCAGTGGTTTGAACATGAACACTGAAGCTTTCTTT. The rearrangement joins TRBV9 to TRBJ1-1; no reliable D call. CDR1 is SGDLS and CDR2 is YYNGEE in the germline V gene. CDR3 length: 13 residues. Deletions cut 8 bases from V and 0 bases from J, with 11 bases between.